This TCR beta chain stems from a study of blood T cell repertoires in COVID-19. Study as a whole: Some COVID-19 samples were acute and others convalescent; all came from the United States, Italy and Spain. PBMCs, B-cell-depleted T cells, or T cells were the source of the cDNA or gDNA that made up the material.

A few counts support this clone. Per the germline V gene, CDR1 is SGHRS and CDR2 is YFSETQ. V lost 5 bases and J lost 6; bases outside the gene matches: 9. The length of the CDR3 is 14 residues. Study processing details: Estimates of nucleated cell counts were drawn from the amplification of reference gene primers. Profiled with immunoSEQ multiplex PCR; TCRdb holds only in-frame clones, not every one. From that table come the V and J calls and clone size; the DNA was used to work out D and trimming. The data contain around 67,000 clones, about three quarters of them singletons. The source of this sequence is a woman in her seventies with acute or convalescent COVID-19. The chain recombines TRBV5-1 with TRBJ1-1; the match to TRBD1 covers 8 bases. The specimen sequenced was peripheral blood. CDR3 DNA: TGCGCCAGCAGGATGCAGGGGGCGCAACCTGAAGCTTTCTTT. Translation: CASRMQGAQPEAFF.